This T cell receptor beta chain was recovered during a study of T cell repertoires in cytomegalovirus infection. Turning to the study itself: Evidence of both CMV infection and a matching HLA type came from public TCR beta signatures. Findings of the study overall: Identification of carriers of CMV plus the relevant HLA was performed using cumulative public TCR beta family frequency. Dominating the ex vivo response were TCR beta clonotypes that were CMV-specific and HLA-C-restricted.

This CDR3 has 15 amino acids. V was clipped by 6 bases and J by 7 bases, with 19 bases between them. Germline V gene lookup returns CDR1 SNHLY and CDR2 FYNNEI. TCRdb redid the calling of the reads with MiXCR, one entry per CDR3 protein. The table has some 220,000 distinct CDR3 sequences, 9% to 15% seen once; the top ten hold 1.5% to 2%. Turning to this clonotype: Its target is unknown.

Sequencing used PBMCs. This chain joins TRBV2 and TRBJ1-5; D not resolved. The sequence came from a human donor in good health (CMV status not recorded). Some clones in this sample may be carry-over from other donors' samples. Here the CDR3 DNA reads TGTGCCAGCAGGCGAGTGGCTACACCCACGCAGCCCCAGCATTTT. This translates into CASRRVATPTQPQHF.